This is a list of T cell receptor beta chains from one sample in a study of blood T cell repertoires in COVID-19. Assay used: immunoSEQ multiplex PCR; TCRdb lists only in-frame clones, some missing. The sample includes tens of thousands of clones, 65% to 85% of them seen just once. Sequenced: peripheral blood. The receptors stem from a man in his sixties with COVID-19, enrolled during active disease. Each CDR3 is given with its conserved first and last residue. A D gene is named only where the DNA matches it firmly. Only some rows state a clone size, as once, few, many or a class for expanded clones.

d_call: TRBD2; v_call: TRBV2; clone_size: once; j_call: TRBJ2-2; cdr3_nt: TGTGCCAGCAGTTTCCGACTAGCGGGCTCCGGGGAGCTGTTTTTT; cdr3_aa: CASSFRLAGSGELFF
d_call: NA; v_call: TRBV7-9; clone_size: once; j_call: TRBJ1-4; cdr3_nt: TGTGCCAGCAGCCGCGCCTTGGACCTAGGACAAGGGGAAAAACTGTTTTTT; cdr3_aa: CASSRALDLGQGEKLFF
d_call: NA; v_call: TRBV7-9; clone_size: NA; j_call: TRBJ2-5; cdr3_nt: TGTGCCAGCAGCCCTCGGACTAACCAAGAGACCCAGTACTTC; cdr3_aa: CASSPRTNQETQYF
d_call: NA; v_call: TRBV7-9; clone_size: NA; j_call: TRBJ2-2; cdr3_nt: TGTGCCAGCAGCTTAGGATCAGGCGACACCGGGGAGCTGTTTTTT; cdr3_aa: CASSLGSGDTGELFF
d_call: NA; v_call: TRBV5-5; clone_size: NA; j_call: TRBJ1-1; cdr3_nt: TGTGCCAGCAGCAACATACAAGATTTGAACACTGAAGCTTTCTTT; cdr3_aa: CASSNIQDLNTEAFF
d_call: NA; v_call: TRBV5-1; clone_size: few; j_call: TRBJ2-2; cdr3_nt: TGCGCCAGCAGCTTGAATCAGGGTACCACCGGGGAGCTGTTTTTT; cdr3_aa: CASSLNQGTTGELFF
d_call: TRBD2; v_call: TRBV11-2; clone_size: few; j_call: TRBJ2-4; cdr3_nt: TGTGCCAGCAGCATGAGGGGTCGGGGGGGCATTCAGTACTTC; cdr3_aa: CASSMRGRGGIQYF
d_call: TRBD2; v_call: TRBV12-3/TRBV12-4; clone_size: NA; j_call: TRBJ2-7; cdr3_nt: TGTGCCAGCAGAGTAGCGGGGTCCTACGAGCAGTACTTC; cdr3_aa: CASRVAGSYEQYF
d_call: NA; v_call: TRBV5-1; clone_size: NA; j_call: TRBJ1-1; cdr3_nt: TGCGCCAGCAGCTTGGAAGCCGTCTCCGGGAACACTGAAGCTTTCTTT; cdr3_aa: CASSLEAVSGNTEAFF
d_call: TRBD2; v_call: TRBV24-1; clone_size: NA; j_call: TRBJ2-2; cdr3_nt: TGTGCCACCGCGGGAGGGATCGACACCGGGGAGCTGTTTTTT; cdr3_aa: CATAGGIDTGELFF
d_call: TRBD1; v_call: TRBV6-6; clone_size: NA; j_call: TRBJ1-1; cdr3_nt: TGTGCCAGCAGTCGAGGACAGGGAGGCACTGAAGCTTTCTTT; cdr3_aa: CASSRGQGGTEAFF
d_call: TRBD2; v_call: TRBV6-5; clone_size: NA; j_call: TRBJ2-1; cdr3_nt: TGTGCCAGCAGTCGGAAGGCGGGAGGGGAGCAGTTCTTC; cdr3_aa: CASSRKAGGEQFF
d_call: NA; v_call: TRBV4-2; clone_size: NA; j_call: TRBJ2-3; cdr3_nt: TGTGCCAGCAGCCAAGGAGCGGATTCGCGTGCGCAGTATTTT; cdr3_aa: CASSQGADSRAQYF
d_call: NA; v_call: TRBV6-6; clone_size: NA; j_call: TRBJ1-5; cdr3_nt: TGTGCCAGCAGTCCCGGGGGTGCGCAGCCCCAGCATTTT; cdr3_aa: CASSPGGAQPQHF
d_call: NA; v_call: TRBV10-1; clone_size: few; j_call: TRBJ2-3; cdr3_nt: TGCGCCAGCAGTGATAGCGGCCCAAGGGATACGCAGTATTTT; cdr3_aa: CASSDSGPRDTQYF
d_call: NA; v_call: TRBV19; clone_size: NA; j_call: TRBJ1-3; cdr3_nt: TGTGCCAGTAGTAGAGCTTTCTCTGGAAACACCATATATTTT; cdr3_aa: CASSRAFSGNTIYF
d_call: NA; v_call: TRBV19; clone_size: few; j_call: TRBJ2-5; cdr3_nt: TGTGCCAGTATGGGCGTCGGGGGGCTCCAAGAGACCCAGTACTTC; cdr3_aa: CASMGVGGLQETQYF
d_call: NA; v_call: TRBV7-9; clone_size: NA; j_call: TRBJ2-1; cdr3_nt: TGTGCCAGCAGCTCACTCTATGACAGAAACAATGAGCAGTTCTTC; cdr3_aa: CASSSLYDRNNEQFF
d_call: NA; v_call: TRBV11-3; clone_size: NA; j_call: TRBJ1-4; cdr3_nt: TGTGCCAGCAGCTCAGGATATTATAATGAAAAACTGTTTTTT; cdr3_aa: CASSSGYYNEKLFF
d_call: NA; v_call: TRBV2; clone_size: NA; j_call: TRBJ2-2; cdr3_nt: TGTGCCAGCAGTCTCGTCCGACAGAGATCCAACGGGGAGCTGTTTTTT; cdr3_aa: CASSLVRQRSNGELFF
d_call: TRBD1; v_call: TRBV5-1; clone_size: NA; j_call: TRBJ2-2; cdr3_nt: TGCGCCAGCAGCTTGTCTCCGGGACAGGGGAACACCGGGGAGCTGTTTTTT; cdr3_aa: CASSLSPGQGNTGELFF
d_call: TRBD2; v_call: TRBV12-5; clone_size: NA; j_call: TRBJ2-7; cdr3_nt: TGTGCTAGTGGTTTGTCCCGGGGGGGGAGAACCGAGCAGTACTTC; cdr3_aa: CASGLSRGGRTEQYF
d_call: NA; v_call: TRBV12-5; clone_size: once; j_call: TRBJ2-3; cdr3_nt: TGTGCTAGTGGTTTTGAGGTCACGACGCAGTATTTT; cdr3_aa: CASGFEVTTQYF
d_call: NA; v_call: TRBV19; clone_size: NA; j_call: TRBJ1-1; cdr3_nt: TGTGCCAGTAGTACCCTTAACACTGAAGCTTTCTTT; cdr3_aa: CASSTLNTEAFF
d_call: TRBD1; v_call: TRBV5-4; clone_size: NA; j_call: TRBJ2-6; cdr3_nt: TGTGCCAGCAGCCCCCAGGGGGCTGGGGCCAACGTCCTGACTTTC; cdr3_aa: CASSPQGAGANVLTF
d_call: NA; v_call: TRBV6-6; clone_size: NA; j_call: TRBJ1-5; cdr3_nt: TGTGCCAGCAGTCGTAGGACGGGAAGCAATCAGCCCCAGCATTTT; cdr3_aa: CASSRRTGSNQPQHF
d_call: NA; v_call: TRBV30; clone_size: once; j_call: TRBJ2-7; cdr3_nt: TGTGCCTGGGGAAGGGGACACCTAGGAAGCTACGAGCAGTACTTC; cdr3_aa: CAWGRGHLGSYEQYF
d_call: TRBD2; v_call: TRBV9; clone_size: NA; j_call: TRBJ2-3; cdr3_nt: TGTGCCAGCAGCGTAGGGCCTAGCGGGAGAGTCGATACGCAGTATTTT; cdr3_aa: CASSVGPSGRVDTQYF
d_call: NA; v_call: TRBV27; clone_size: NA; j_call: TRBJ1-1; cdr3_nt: TGTGCCAGCAACTCCTTAAGACAGTCTGAAGCTTTCTTT; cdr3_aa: CASNSLRQSEAFF
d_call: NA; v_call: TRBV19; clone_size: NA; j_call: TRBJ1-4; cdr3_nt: TGTGCCAGTGAGGGCAGAAGAAATGAAAAACTGTTTTTT; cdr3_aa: CASEGRRNEKLFF
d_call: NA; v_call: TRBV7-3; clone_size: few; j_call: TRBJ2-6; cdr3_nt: TGTGCCAGCAGCCCGCCGAGGGCCAAAGGGGCCAACGTCCTGACTTTC; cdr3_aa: CASSPPRAKGANVLTF
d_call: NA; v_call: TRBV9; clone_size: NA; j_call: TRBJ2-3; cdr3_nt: TGTGCCAGCAGCGAGAGGCCCTCGACGACAGATACGCAGTATTTT; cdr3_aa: CASSERPSTTDTQYF
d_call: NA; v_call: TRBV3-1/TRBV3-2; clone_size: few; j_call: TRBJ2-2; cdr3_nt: TGTGCCAGCAGCCAAGTAGACGGGGAGCTGTTTTTT; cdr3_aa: CASSQVDGELFF
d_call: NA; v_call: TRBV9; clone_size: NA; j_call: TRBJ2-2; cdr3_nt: TGTGCCAGCAGCACCCATAGACAGTGGTCCGGGGAGCTGTTTTTT; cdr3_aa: CASSTHRQWSGELFF
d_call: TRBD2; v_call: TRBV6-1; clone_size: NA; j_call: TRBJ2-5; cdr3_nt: TGTGCCAGCAGTGTCTCGAAACGACTAGCAGCTTGGCAAGAGACCCAGTACTTC; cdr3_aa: CASSVSKRLAAWQETQYF
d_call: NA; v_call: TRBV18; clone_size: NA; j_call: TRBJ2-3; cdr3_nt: TGTGCCAGCTCACCTGGTGGGGGGGCGTATGGAGATACGCAGTATTTT; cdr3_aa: CASSPGGGAYGDTQYF
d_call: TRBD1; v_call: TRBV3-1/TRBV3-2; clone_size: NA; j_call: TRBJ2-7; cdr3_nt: TGTGCCAGCAGCAGGACAGGGTCCGAGCAGTACTTC; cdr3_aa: CASSRTGSEQYF
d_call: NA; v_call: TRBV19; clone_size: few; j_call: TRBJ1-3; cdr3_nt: TGTGCCAGTAGTCCTACAGGGACTGGAAACACCATATATTTT; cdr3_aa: CASSPTGTGNTIYF
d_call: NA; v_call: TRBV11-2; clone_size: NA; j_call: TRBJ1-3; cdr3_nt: TGTGCCAGCAGCTTAACTCTGGGCGGGGCCTTCTCTGGAAACACCATATATTTT; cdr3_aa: CASSLTLGGAFSGNTIYF
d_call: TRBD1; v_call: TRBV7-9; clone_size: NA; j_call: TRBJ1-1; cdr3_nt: TGTGCCAGCAGCAACGATAGACAGGGCGGCACTGAAGCTTTCTTT; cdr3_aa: CASSNDRQGGTEAFF
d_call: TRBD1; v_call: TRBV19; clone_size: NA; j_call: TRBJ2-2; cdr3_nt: TGTGCCAGTAGTATTAAGGTCGACAGGGGCACCGGGGAGCTGTTTTTT; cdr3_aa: CASSIKVDRGTGELFF
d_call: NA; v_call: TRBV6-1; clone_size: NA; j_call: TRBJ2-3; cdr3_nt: TGTGCCAGCAGTGAAAGGGGCGGAACAGATACGCAGTATTTT; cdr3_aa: CASSERGGTDTQYF
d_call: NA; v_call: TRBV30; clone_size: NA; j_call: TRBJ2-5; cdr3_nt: TGTGCCTGCCAGGTTTTCGAGACCCAGTACTTC; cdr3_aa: CACQVFETQYF
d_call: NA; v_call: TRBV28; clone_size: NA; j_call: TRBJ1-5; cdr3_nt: TGTGCCAGCAGTTCCCCGGGACAACCTAATCAGCCCCAGCATTTT; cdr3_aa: CASSSPGQPNQPQHF
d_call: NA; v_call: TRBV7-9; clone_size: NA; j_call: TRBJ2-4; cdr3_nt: TGTGCCAGCAGCCCGCCTTTTCGACTAGCCAAAAACATTCAGTACTTC; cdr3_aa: CASSPPFRLAKNIQYF
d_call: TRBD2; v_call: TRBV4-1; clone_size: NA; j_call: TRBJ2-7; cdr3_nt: TGCGCCAGCAGCCAAGAGGGGAGGGCGCAGTACTTC; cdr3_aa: CASSQEGRAQYF
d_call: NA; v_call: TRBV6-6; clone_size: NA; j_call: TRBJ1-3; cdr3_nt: TGTGCCAGCAGCCGACAGGCTGCTGGAAACACCATATATTTT; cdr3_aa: CASSRQAAGNTIYF
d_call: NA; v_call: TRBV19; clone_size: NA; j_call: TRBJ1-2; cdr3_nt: TGTGCCAGTAGCCGGGGATACTATGGCTACACCTTC; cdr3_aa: CASSRGYYGYTF
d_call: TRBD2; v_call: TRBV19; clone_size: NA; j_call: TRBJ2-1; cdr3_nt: TGTGCCAGTAGTCCCCGGACTAGCGGGGCTGGGGGGCAGTTCTTC; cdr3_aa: CASSPRTSGAGGQFF
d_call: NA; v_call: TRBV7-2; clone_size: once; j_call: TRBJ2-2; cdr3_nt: TGTGCCAGCAGCTTACGGTCTAACACCGGGGAGCTGTTTTTT; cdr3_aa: CASSLRSNTGELFF
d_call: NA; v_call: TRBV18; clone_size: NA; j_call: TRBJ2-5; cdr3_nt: TGTGCCAGCTCACCACCGGAGGGGAGGCGGGAGACCCAGTACTTC; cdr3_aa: CASSPPEGRRETQYF
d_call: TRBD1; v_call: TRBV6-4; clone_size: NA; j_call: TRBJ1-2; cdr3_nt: TGTGCCAGCAGTGATACCGACAGGGGGGATGGCTACACCTTC; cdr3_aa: CASSDTDRGDGYTF
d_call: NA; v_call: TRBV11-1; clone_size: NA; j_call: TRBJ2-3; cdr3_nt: TGTGCCAGCAGCTTAGGAGGCGGTAGCACAGATACGCAGTATTTT; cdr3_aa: CASSLGGGSTDTQYF
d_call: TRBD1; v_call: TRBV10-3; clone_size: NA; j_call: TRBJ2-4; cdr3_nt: TGTGCCATCAAAGGACAGGGGGTTGAAATTCAGTACTTC; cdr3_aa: CAIKGQGVEIQYF
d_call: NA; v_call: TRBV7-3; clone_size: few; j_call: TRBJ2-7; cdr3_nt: TGTGCCAGCAGCTTTGACGGGGGAATTTACGAGCAGTACTTC; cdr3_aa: CASSFDGGIYEQYF
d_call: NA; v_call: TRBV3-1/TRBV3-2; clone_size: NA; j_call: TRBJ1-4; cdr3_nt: TGTGCCAGCAGCCAAATACAGGGTGGAAGTGAAAAACTGTTTTTT; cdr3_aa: CASSQIQGGSEKLFF
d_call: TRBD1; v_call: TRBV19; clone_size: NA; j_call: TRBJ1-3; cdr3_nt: TGTGCCAGTAGTAACCCCGGTCAGGGGGCAGAGGGAAACACCATATATTTT; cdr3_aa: CASSNPGQGAEGNTIYF
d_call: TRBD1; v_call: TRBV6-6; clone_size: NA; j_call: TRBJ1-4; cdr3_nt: TGTGCCAGCATGGGACAGGGGGGAAGGGTAAAACTGTTTTTT; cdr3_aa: CASMGQGGRVKLFF